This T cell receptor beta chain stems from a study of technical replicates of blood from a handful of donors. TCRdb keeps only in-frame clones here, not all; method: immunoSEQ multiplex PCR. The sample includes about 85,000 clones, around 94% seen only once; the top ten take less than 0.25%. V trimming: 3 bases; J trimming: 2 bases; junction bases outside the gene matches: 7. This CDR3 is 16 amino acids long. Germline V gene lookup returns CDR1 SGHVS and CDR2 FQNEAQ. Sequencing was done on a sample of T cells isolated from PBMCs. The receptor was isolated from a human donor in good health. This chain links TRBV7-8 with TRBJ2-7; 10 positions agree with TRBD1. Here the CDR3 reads CASSLGQGINAYEQYF. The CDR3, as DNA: TGTGCCAGCAGCTTGGGACAGGGGATTAATGCCTACGAGCAGTACTTC.